Shown below are 18 T cell receptor beta chains from a single sample sequenced in a study of blood T cell repertoires in COVID-19. Clones were sequenced by immunoSEQ multiplex PCR, and TCRdb holds only the in-frame ones, with some missing. The sample carries about 42,000 clones, over 75% recorded once. What was sequenced was peripheral blood. Source of these receptors: a human donor in a cohort sampled during active COVID-19.

The V gene is TRBV11-3, the J gene TRBJ2-2; a weak D match, TRBD2 (5 bases). The germline V gene encodes CDR1 SGHNT and CDR2 YENEEA. Deletions cut 2 bases from V and 3 bases from J, with 13 bases between. The CDR3 sequence is 16 residues long. The CDR3 is CASSLLAGDHTGELFF. CDR3 DNA: TGTGCCAGCAGCTTACTCGCCGGGGATCACACCGGGGAGCTGTTTTTT.

The genes are TRBV2 and TRBJ1-1; TRBD1 is a possible D gene (6 bases). Germline V gives CDR1 SNHLY, CDR2 FYNNEI. This CDR3 comprises 16 residues. V lost 6 bases and J lost 0, with 17 bases in between. The CDR3 DNA reads as TGTGCCAGCAGCGCCGGGGGGCCGGACATGAACACTGAAGCTTTCTTT. Protein: CASSAGGPDMNTEAFF.

The rearrangement joins TRBV10-3 to TRBJ2-1; D is unclear. The CDR3 is 17 amino acids. V gave up 1 base and J gave up 0 bases, with 13 bases separating them. Germline CDR1 and CDR2: ENHRY and SYGVKD. The CDR3 spells CAISEFRFQSSYNEQFF. The CDR3 DNA is TGTGCCATCAGTGAGTTTAGATTCCAAAGCTCCTACAATGAGCAGTTCTTC.

The chain uses TRBV5-1 and TRBJ1-4, with D tentatively TRBD1 (5 bases). V lost 5 bases and J 4 bases, leaving 15 bases between the germline ends. Germline CDR1 is SGHRS and CDR2 is YFSETQ. The CDR3 sequence is 15 residues long. The CDR3: CASRFTGTINEKLFF. The CDR3 coding sequence is TGCGCCAGCAGGTTCACCGGGACTATTAATGAAAAACTGTTTTTT.

The genes are TRBV21-1 and TRBJ1-3. TRBV21-1 has pseudogene status. This CDR3 region has 16 residues. This chain's CDR3 is CASSTQTFRSGNTIYF. CDR3 nucleotide sequence: TGTGCCAGCAGCACTCAGACTTTTCGGTCTGGAAACACCATATATTTT.

About this clone itself: This same CDR3 is encoded by further DNA sequences in the sample. The chain employs TRBV7-2 and TRBJ1-5; perhaps TRBD1 as D (5 bases). CDR1 and CDR2 (germline): SGHTA, FQGNSA. This CDR3 contains 14 residues. The V and J ends lost 0 bases and 7 bases respectively, with 10 bases between them. CDR3 residues: CASSLAGVGQPQHF. CDR3 sequence (DNA): TGTGCCAGCAGCTTAGCAGGGGTGGGGCAGCCCCAGCATTTT.

The V call is TRBV9, the J call TRBJ2-1; D may be TRBD1 (6 bases). The length of the CDR3 is 14 residues. The germline CDR1 and CDR2 sequences are SGDLS and YYNGEE. V lost 1 base and J 10 bases, leaving 15 bases between the germline ends. CDR3 sequence (DNA): TGTGCCAGCAGCGTAAAACAGGGTAGGGGCGAGCAGTTCTTC. Its translation: CASSVKQGRGEQFF.

The genes are TRBV18 and TRBJ1-3; possible D gene TRBD1, 5 bases. The length of the CDR3 is 16 residues. The germline V and J ends were trimmed by 0 bases and 0 bases, with 9 bases remaining between them. Germline V gives CDR1 KGHSH, CDR2 LQKENI. CDR3 sequence: CASSPPGGASGNTIYF. The CDR3 DNA reads TGTGCCAGCTCACCACCGGGAGGGGCCTCTGGAAACACCATATATTTT. The full variable domain, completed using reference TRBV18 and TRBJ1-3, is NAGVMQNPRHLVRRRGQEARLRCSPMKGHSHVYWYRQLPEEGLKFMVYLQKENIIDESGMPKERFSAEFPKEGPSILRIQQVVRGDSAAYFCASSPPGGASGNTIYFGEGSWLTVV.

This clone has just a few counts. The chain joins TRBV7-2 to TRBJ2-4; TRBD2 is a possible D gene (5 bases). Trimming pared 4 bases from V and 1 base from J, leaving 5 bases between. The germline V gene has CDR1 SGHTA and CDR2 FQGNSA. This CDR3 is 13 amino acids long. CDR3 DNA sequence: TGTGCCAGCAGCTCGGGGGCCAAAAACATTCAGTACTTC. As protein: CASSSGAKNIQYF.

The chain combines TRBV24-1 with TRBJ2-2, with D perhaps TRBD2 (5 bases). Per the germline V gene, CDR1 is KGHDR and CDR2 is SFDVKD. V lost 0 bases and J 4 bases, leaving 11 bases between the germline ends. The CDR3 sequence is 16 residues long. CDR3 sequence (DNA): TGTGCCACCAGTGATTTGCAACGAGGGCCCACCGGGGAGCTGTTTTTT. Translation: CATSDLQRGPTGELFF.

The chain couples TRBV3-1 (or the pseudogene TRBV3-2) to TRBJ1-4; TRBD1 is a possible D gene (5 bases). The CDR3 consists of 16 residues. Trimming took off 3 bases at V and 4 bases at J, with 15 bases between the two ends. Germline V gene sequence: CDR1 LGHDT, CDR2 YNNKEL (reference sequence). As DNA, the CDR3 is TGTGCCAGCAGCCAGGGCCCTGGGGGGATTAATGAAAAACTGTTTTTT. Amino acids: CASSQGPGGINEKLFF.

The rearrangement joins TRBV6-6 to TRBJ2-7, with D perhaps matching TRBD1 (5 bases). V was pared by 5 bases and J by 2 bases, with 7 bases between. This CDR3 region has 12 residues. Germline V CDR1 and CDR2: MNHNY, SVGAGI (reference sequence). Here the CDR3 reads CASSPTAYEQYF. CDR3 DNA: TGTGCCAGCAGTCCGACAGCCTACGAGCAGTACTTC.

This sequence joins TRBV6-4 and TRBJ1-2; D is possibly TRBD1 (5 bases). Trimming shortened V by 0 bases and J by 7 bases, and 12 bases separated the two germline ends. The CDR3 extends over 14 amino acids. Germline V CDR1 and CDR2: MRHNA, SNTAGT. In DNA, the CDR3 is TGTGCCAGCAGTGACTCGGCAGGGAGGGGTGGCTACACCTTC. It is translated as CASSDSAGRGGYTF.

The rearrangement uses TRBV18 and TRBJ1-1; a possible D gene is TRBD1 (6 bases). CDR1 KGHSH and CDR2 LQKENI come from the germline V gene. Trimming removed 3 bases from V and 4 bases from J, with 15 bases in between. This CDR3 has 15 amino acids. The CDR3 reads CASSPGRGRGTEAFF. The CDR3 DNA follows: TGTGCCAGCTCACCCGGCAGGGGTCGGGGCACTGAAGCTTTCTTT.

The chain uses TRBV4-1 and TRBJ2-7; D not certain. Germline V gene data show CDR1 as MGHRA and CDR2 as YSYEKL. The CDR3 consists of 15 residues. V dropped 0 bases and J dropped 1 base, with 10 bases sitting between them. The CDR3 sequence is CASSQDHPGSYEQYF. CDR3 bases: TGCGCCAGCAGCCAAGATCACCCAGGATCCTACGAGCAGTACTTC.

V is TRBV7-9 and J is TRBJ2-5, with D possibly being TRBD2 (6 bases). This CDR3 region has 15 residues. CDR1 SEHNR and CDR2 FQNEAQ come from the germline V gene (reference sequence). V lost 2 bases, J lost 0 bases, and 10 bases lay in between. The CDR3 nucleotides read TGTGCCAGCAGCTTAAGAACGGGGGACCAAGAGACCCAGTACTTC. This sequence encodes CASSLRTGDQETQYF.

The gene calls are TRBV4-3 and TRBJ2-3; 8 bases map to TRBD2. The CDR3 spans 16 residues. V shed 1 base and J 5 bases; nucleotides not matched to a gene: 8. Germline V gene data show CDR1 as LGHNA and CDR2 as YSLEER. The CDR3 sequence is CASSQGFGGAGDTQYF. DNA for the CDR3: TGCGCCAGCAGCCAAGGGTTCGGGGGGGCAGGAGATACGCAGTATTTT.

The V and J genes are TRBV28 and TRBJ2-5, with 12 bases that match TRBD2. J was trimmed by 5 bases and V by 3 bases; bases with no gene match: 7. Germline V gives CDR1 MDHEN, CDR2 SYDVKM. CDR3 length: 16 residues. The CDR3 loop reads CASSFPSGGAAETQYF. CDR3 sequence (DNA): TGTGCCAGCAGTTTTCCTAGCGGGGGGGCCGCGGAGACCCAGTACTTC.